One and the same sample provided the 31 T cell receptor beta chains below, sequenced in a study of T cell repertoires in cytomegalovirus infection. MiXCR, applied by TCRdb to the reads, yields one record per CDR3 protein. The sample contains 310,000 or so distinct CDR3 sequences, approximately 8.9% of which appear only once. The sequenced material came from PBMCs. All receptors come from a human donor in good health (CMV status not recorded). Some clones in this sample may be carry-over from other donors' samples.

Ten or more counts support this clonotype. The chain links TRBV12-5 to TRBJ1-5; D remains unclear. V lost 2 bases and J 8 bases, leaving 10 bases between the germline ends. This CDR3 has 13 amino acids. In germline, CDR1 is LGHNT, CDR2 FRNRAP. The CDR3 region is CASGLSVPEPQHF. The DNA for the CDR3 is TGTGCTAGTGGTTTGTCGGTCCCCGAGCCCCAGCATTTT.

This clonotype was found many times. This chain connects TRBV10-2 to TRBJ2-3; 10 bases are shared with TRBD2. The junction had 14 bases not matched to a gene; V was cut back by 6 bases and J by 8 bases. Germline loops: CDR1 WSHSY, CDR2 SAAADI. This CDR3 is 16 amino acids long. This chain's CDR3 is CASSRERGGRSGTQYF. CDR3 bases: TGCGCCAGCAGCAGAGAGCGGGGGGGCCGATCGGGTACGCAGTATTTT.

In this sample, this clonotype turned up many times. The CDR3 bases are TGCAGTGCCATAGGGGCAAGGAGCGAGCAGTACTTC. It yields the protein CSAIGARSEQYF. This sequence joins TRBV20-1 and TRBJ2-7; D possibly corresponds to TRBD1 (5 bases). The CDR3 loop spans 12 amino acids. Germline V gene lookup returns CDR1 DFQATT and CDR2 SNEGSKA (reference sequence). V lost 6 bases to trimming and J lost 6 bases, with 15 bases between them.

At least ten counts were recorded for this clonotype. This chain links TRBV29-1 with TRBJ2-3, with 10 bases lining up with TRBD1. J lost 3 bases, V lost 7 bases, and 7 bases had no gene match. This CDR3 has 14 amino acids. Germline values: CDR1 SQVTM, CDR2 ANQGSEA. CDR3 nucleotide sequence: TGCAGCGCTCCCGGGACAGGGGTGACAGATACGCAGTATTTT. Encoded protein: CSAPGTGVTDTQYF.

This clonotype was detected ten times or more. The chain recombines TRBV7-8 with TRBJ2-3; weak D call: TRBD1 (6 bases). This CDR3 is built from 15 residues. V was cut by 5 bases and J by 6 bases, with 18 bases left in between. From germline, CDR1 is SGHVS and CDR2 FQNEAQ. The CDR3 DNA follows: TGTGCCAGCAGCCCCGACAGGATAGTTAAGGATACGCAGTATTTT. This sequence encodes CASSPDRIVKDTQYF.

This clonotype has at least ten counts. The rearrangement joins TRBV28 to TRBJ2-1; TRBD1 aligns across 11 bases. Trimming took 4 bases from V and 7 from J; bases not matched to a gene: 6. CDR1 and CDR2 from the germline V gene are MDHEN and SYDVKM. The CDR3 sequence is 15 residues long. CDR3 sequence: CASSSAGTGGNEQFF. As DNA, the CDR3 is TGTGCCAGCAGTTCAGCCGGGACAGGGGGAAATGAGCAGTTCTTC.

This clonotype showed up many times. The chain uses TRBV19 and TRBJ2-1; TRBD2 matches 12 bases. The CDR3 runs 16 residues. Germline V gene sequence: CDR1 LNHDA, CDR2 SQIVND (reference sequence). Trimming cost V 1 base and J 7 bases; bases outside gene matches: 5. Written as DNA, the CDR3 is TGTGCCAGTAGTATAGTTTTCGGACTAGCGGGAAATGAGCAGTTCTTC. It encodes CASSIVFGLAGNEQFF.

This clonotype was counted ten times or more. The CDR3 here is CASTGLNRLGSGANVLTF. DNA of the CDR3: TGTGCCAGCACTGGGTTAAACCGACTTGGCTCTGGGGCCAACGTCCTGACTTTC. This sequence joins TRBV27 and TRBJ2-6, with D unresolved. The V end was cut by 7 bases, the J end by 0 bases, with 19 bases between. Germline assignment: CDR1 MNHEY and CDR2 SMNVEV (reference sequence). The CDR3 consists of 18 residues.

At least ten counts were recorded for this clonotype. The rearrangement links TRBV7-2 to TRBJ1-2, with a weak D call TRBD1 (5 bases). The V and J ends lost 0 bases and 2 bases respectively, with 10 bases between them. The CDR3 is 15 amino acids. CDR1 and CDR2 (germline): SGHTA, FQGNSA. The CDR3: CASSLALGANYGYTF. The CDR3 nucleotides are TGTGCCAGCAGCTTAGCGTTAGGGGCCAACTATGGCTACACCTTC.

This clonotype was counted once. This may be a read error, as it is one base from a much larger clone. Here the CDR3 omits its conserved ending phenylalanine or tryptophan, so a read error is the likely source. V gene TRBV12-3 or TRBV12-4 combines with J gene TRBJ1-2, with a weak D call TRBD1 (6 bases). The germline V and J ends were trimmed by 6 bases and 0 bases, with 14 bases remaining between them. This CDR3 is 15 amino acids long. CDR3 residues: CASRRQATANYGYTL. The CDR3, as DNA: TGTGCCAGCAGGAGACAGGCCACGGCTAACTATGGCTACACCTTA.

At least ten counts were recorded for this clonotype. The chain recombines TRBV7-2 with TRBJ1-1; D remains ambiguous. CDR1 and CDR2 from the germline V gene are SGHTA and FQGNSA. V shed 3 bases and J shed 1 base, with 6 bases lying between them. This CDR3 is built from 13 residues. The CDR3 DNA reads TGTGCCAGCAGCTTTTTCACGAACACTGAAGCTTTCTTT. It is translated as CASSFFTNTEAFF.

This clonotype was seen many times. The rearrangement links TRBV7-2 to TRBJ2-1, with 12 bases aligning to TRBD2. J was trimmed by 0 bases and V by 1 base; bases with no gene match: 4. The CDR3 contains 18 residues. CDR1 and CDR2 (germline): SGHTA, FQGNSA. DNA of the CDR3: TGTGCCAGCAGCTTAGGACTAGCGGGGGCTATCTCCTACAATGAGCAGTTCTTC. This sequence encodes CASSLGLAGAISYNEQFF.

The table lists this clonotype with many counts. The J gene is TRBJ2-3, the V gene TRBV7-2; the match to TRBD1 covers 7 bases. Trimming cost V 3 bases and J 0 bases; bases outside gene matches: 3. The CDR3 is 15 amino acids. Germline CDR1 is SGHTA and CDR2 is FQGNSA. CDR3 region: CASSFGQASTDTQYF. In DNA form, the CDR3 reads TGTGCCAGCAGCTTCGGACAGGCTAGCACAGATACGCAGTATTTT.

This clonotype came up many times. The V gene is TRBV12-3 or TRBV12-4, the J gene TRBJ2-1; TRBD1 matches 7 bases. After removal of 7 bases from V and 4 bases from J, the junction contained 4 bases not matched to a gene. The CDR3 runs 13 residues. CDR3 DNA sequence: TGTGCCAGCAAGGGACAGACATACAATGAGCAGTTCTTC. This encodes CASKGQTYNEQFF.

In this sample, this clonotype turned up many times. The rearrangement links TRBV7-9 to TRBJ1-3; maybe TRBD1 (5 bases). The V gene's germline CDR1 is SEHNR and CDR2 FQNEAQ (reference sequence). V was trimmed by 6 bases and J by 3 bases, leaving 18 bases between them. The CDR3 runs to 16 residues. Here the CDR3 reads CASRGTREVGGNTIYF. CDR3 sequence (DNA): TGTGCCAGCAGGGGGACCCGGGAAGTTGGTGGAAACACCATATATTTT.

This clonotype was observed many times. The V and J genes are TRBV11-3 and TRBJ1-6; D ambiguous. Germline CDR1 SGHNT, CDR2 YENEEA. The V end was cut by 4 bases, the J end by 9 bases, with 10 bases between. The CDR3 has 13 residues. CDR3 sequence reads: CASSSRGGSPLHF. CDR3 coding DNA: TGTGCCAGCAGCTCACGCGGTGGTTCACCCCTCCACTTT.

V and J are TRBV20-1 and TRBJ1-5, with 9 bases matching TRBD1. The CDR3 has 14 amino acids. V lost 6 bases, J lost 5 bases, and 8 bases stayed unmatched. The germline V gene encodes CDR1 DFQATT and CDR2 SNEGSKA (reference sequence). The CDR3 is CSANARTGDQPQHF. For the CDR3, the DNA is TGCAGTGCGAATGCGCGGACAGGGGATCAGCCCCAGCATTTT.

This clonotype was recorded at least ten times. Here the CDR3 reads CASSLSGTGGSPLHF. The CDR3 region has the DNA TGTGCCAGCAGCTTATCGGGGACAGGTGGCTCACCCCTCCACTTT. The chain has TRBV7-2 and TRBJ1-6; the match to TRBD1 covers 8 bases. The CDR3 loop spans 15 amino acids. V trimming: 2 bases; J trimming: 10 bases; junction bases outside the gene matches: 7. Germline V gene lookup returns CDR1 SGHTA and CDR2 FQGNSA.

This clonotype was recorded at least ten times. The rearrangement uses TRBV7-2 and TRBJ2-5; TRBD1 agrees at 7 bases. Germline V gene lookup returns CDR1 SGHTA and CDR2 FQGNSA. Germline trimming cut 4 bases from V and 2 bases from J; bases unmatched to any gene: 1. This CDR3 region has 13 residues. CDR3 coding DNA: TGTGCCAGCAGCTCGGGACAGCAAGAGACCCAGTACTTC. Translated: CASSSGQQETQYF.

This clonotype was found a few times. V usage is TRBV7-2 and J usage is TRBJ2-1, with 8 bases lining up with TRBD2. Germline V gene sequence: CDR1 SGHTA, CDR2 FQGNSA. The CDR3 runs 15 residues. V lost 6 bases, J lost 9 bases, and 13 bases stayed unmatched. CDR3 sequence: CASRPGGGGRGEQFF. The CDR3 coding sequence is TGTGCCAGCAGACCGGGGGGGGGTGGGAGGGGTGAGCAGTTCTTC. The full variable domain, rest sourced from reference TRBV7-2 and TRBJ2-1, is GAGVSQSPSNKVTEKGKDVELRCDPISGHTALYWYRQSLGQGLEFLIYFQGNSAPDKSGLPSDRFSAERTGGSVSTLTIQRTQQEDSAVYLCASRPGGGGRGEQFFGPGTRLTVL.

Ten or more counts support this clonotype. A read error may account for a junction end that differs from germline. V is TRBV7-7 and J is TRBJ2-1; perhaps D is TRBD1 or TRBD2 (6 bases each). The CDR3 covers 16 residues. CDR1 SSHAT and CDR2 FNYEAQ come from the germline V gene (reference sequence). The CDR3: CASSLGRGLRYNEQFF. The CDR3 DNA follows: TGTGCTAGCAGCTTAGGACGGGGGCTCCGCTACAATGAGCAGTTCTTC.

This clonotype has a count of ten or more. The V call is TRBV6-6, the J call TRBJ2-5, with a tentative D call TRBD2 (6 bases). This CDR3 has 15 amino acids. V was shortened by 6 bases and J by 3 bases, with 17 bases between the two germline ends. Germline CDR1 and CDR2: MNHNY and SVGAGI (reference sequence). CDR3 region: CASSPSRTSKETQYF. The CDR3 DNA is TGTGCCAGCAGCCCCAGCCGAACTAGCAAAGAGACCCAGTACTTC.

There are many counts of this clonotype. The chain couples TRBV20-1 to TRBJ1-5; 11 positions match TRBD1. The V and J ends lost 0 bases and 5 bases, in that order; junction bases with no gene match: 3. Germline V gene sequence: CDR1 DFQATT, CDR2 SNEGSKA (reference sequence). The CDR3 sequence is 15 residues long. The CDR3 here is CSARDLGQGDQPQHF. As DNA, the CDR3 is TGCAGTGCTAGAGATCTGGGACAGGGGGATCAGCCCCAGCATTTT.

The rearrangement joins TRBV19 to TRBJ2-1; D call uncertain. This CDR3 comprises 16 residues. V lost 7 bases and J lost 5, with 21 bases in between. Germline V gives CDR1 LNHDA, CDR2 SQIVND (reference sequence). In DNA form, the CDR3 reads TGTGCCAGTATGCCCACCGCCGAAGCCCTTAACAATGAGCAGTTCTTC. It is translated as CASMPTAEALNNEQFF. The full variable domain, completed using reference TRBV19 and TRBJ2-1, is DGGITQSPKYLFRKEGQNVTLSCEQNLNHDAMYWYRQDPGQGLRLIYYSQIVNDFQKGDIAEGYSVSREKKESFPLTVTSAQKNPTAFYLCASMPTAEALNNEQFFGPGTRLTVL.

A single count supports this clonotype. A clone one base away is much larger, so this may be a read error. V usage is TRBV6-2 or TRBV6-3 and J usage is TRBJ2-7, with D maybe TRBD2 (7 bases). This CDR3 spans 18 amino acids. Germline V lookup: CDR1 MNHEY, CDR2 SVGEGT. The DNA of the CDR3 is TGTGCCAGCAGTGATTGGGAAGGCGGGGGCCTGAGCTCCCACGAGCAGTACGTC. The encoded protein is CASSDWEGGGLSSHEQYV.

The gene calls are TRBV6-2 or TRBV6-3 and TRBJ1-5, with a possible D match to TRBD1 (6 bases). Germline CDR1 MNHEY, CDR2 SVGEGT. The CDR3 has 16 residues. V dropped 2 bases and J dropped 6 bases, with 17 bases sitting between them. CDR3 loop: CASSYKGGAVGQPQHF. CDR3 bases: TGTGCCAGCAGTTACAAGGGGGGCGCGGTAGGTCAGCCCCAGCATTTT.

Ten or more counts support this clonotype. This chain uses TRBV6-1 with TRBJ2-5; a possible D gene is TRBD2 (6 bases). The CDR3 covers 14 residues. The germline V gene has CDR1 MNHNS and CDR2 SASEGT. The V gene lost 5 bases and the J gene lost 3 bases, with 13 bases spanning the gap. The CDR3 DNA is TGTGCCAGCAGTTATAGGAGGGCTGAAGAGACCCAGTACTTC. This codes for CASSYRRAEETQYF.

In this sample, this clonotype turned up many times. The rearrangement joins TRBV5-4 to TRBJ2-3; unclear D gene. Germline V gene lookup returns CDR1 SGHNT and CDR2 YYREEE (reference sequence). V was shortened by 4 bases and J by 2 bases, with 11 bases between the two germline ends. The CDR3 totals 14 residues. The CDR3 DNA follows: TGTGCCAGCAGCGGCGAGATCCCCACAGATACGCAGTATTTT. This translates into CASSGEIPTDTQYF.

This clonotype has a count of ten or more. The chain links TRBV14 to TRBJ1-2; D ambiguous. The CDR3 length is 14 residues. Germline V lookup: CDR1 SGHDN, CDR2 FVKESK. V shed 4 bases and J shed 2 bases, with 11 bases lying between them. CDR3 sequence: CASSPGIPNYGYTF. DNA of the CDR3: TGTGCCAGCAGCCCGGGCATCCCAAACTATGGCTACACCTTC.

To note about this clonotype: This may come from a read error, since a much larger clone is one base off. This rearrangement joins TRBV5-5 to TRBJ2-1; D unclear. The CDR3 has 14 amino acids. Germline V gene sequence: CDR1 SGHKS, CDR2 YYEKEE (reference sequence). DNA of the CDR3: TGTGCCAGCAGCTTGGACTATTCCTACAATGAGCAGCTCTTC. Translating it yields CASSLDYSYNEQLF.

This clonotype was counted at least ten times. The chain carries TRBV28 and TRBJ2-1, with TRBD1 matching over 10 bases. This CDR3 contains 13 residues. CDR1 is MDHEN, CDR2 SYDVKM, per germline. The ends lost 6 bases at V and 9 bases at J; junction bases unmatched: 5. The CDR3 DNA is TGTGCCAGCAGGGGACAGGGGAACGGTGAGCAGTTCTTC. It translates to CASRGQGNGEQFF.